This T cell receptor beta chain was sequenced during a study of cytomegalovirus exposure and HLA in healthy donors. The PCR was carried out with 60 Vbeta primers and 13 Jbeta primers. Here immunoSEQ multiplex PCR was the method, and the copy in TCRdb shows in-frame clones only, minus some. The sample records roughly 120,000 clones, approximately 82% being singletons. Trimming left V 4 bases short and J 0 bases short, with 16 bases between. This CDR3 contains 16 residues. The germline gives CDR1 MGHRA, CDR2 YSYEKL. Sequencing input: PBMCs. The rearrangement joins TRBV4-1 to TRBJ2-7; D remains unclear. The sequence was collected from a woman between 18 and 29 years old in good health and CMV-seropositive. The CDR3 spells CASSLSLLQSSYEQYF. CDR3 coding DNA: TGCGCCAGCAGCCTCAGCCTTTTACAGAGCTCCTACGAGCAGTACTTC.